These 7 T cell receptor beta chains were all obtained from the same sample, sequenced in a study of neoadjuvant anti-PD-1 for oral cavity cancer. Profiling relied on immunoSEQ multiplex PCR, and the TCRdb table lists in-frame clones only, not all of them. The sample has some 7,400 clones, 48% seen once; the top ten hold roughly 12%. The sample here was tumor tissue, taken before nivolumab (anti-PD-1) treatment. The receptor set was obtained from a person aged 40 to 85 with oral cavity squamous cell carcinoma.

V usage is TRBV10-3 and J usage is TRBJ2-7, with a tentative D call TRBD2 (5 bases). The CDR3 spans 14 residues. V was shortened by 2 bases and J by 3 bases, with 11 bases between the two germline ends. Germline V lookup: CDR1 ENHRY, CDR2 SYGVKD. CDR3 nucleotides: TGTGCCATCAGTGAGGTGGATAGCGACTACGAGCAGTACTTC. It encodes CAISEVDSDYEQYF.

The chain has TRBV28 and TRBJ1-5; the D gene is possibly TRBD1 (5 bases). The CDR3 covers 15 residues. The V end was cut by 6 bases, the J end by 1 base, with 13 bases between. Per germline, CDR1 MDHEN and CDR2 SYDVKM. In DNA form, the CDR3 reads TGTGCCAGCAGCCTCGGGACGGGAAGCAATCAGCCCCAGCATTTT. Its translation is CASSLGTGSNQPQHF.

V is TRBV5-4 and J is TRBJ1-1; D is unclear. This CDR3 contains 15 residues. The V end was cut by 0 bases, the J end by 4 bases, with 13 bases between. The germline V gene has CDR1 SGHNT and CDR2 YYREEE (reference sequence). CDR3 sequence reads: CASSLEGLPSTEAFF. The CDR3 DNA is TGTGCCAGCAGCTTGGAAGGGCTACCGAGCACTGAAGCTTTCTTT.

Here the CDR3 reads CAWAWTPGNEQFF. The CDR3 coding sequence is TGTGCCTGGGCATGGACTCCTGGCAATGAGCAGTTCTTC. The chain employs TRBV30 and TRBJ2-1; a weak D match, TRBD2 (5 bases). V lost 5 bases to trimming and J lost 6 bases, with 14 bases between them. Germline V gives CDR1 GTSNPN, CDR2 SVGIG (reference sequence). This CDR3 region has 13 residues.

This clone is large by share. In DNA form, the CDR3 reads TGCGCCAGCCGCATTGGACAGGGGACTATTGATGGCTACACCTTC. Translating it yields CASRIGQGTIDGYTF. The V gene is TRBV10-2, the J gene TRBJ1-2; 9 nucleotides agree with TRBD1. CDR1 is WSHSY, CDR2 SAAADI, per germline. This CDR3 contains 15 residues. With V trimmed by 8 bases and J by 6 bases, 13 bases remained unmatched.

This clone was seen a single time. In nucleotides, the CDR3 is TGTGCCAGTGGGCTCCAGGGTGGGTCCTACAATGAGCAGTTCTTC. Translation gives CASGLQGGSYNEQFF. The chain couples TRBV6-4 to TRBJ2-1, with a tentative D call TRBD1 (5 bases). Germline values: CDR1 MRHNA, CDR2 SNTAGT. The V end was cut by 9 bases, the J end by 1 base, with 16 bases between. The CDR3 is made up of 15 amino acids.

This clone has a handful of counts. This chain links TRBV19 with TRBJ2-1; D could derive from TRBD1 or TRBD2 (7 bases each). This CDR3 spans 13 amino acids. Trimming shortened V by 4 bases and J by 11 bases, and 15 bases separated the two germline ends. Germline CDR1 reads LNHDA; CDR2 reads SQIVND (reference sequence). The CDR3 sequence is CASSRDREGQQFF. The CDR3 DNA reads as TGTGCCAGTAGTAGAGACAGGGAGGGTCAGCAGTTCTTC.